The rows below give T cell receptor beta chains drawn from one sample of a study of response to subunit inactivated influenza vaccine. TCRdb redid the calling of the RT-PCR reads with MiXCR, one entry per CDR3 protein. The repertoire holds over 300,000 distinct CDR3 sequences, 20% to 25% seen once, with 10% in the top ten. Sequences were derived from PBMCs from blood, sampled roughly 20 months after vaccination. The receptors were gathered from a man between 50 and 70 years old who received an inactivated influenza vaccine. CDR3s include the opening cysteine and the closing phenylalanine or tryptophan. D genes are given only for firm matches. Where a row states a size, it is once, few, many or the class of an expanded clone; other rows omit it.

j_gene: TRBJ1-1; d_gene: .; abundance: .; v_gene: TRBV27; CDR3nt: TGTGCCAGCAGTTTATATCCGGGGATGAACACTGAAGCTTTCTTT; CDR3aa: CASSLYPGMNTEAFF
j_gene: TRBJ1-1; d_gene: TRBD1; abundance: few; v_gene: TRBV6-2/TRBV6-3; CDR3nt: TGTGCCAGCAGTAGATCAGGACAGGGGTTTACTGAAGCTTTCTTT; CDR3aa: CASSRSGQGFTEAFF
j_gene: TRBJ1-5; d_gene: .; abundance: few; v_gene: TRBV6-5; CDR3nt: TGTGCCAGCAGTTACGGACGCCAGGGTGGAAACAATCAGCCCCAGCATTTT; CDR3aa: CASSYGRQGGNNQPQHF
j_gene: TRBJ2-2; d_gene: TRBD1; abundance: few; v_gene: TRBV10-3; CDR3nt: TGTGCCATCAGTGGAAGGGGGCGACCGAACACCGGGGAGCTGTTTTTT; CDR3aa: CAISGRGRPNTGELFF
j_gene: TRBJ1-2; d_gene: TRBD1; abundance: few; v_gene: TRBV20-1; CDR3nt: TGCAGTACGGACAGGGCGGGTGGCTACACCTTC; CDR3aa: CSTDRAGGYTF
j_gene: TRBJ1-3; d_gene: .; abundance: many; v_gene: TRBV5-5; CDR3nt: TGTGCCAGCAGCCCTATCAGCAGGGCGAGCGGAAACACCATATATTTT; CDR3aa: CASSPISRASGNTIYF
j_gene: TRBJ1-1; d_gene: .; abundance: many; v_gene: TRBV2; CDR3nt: TGTGCCAGCAGTTCCATGAACACTGAAGCTTTCTTT; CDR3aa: CASSSMNTEAFF
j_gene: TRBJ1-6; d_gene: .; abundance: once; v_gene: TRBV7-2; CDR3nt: TGTGCCAGCAGCGCCAACGAGGGGGAGGTATCACCCCTCCACTTT; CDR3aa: CASSANEGEVSPLHF
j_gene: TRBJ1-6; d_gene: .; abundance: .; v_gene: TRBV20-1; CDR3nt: TGCAGTGCCAGAAAGGCGGGGGCGGTAGATTCACCCCTCCACTTT; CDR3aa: CSARKAGAVDSPLHF
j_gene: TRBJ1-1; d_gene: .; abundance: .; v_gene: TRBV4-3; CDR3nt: TGCGCCAGCAGCCAAGTGTACGAAGGGGGCACTGAAGCTTTCTTT; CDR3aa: CASSQVYEGGTEAFF
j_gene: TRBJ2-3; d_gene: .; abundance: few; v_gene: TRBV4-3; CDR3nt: TGCGCCAGCAGCCAAATAAGACTTACAGATACGCAGTATTTT; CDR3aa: CASSQIRLTDTQYF
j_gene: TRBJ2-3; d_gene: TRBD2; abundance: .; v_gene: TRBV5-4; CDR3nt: TGTGCCAGCAGCTTGCCCTCTACTAGCGGGGGATACACAGATACGCAGTATTTT; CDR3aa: CASSLPSTSGGYTDTQYF
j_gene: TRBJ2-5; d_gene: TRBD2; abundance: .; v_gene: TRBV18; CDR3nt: TGTGCCAGCTCCACCACGGGAGGGTCGGAAGAGACCCAGTACTTC; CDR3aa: CASSTTGGSEETQYF
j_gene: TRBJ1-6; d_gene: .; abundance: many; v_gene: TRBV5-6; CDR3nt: TGTGCCAGCAGCTTGGGCAGGAGTAATAATTCACCCCTCCACTTT; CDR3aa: CASSLGRSNNSPLHF
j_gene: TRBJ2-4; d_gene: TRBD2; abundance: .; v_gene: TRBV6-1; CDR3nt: TGTGCCAGCAGTCCCGGGGTTAGCGGGGACATTCAGTACTTC; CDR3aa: CASSPGVSGDIQYF
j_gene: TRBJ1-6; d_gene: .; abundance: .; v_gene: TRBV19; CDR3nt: TGTGCCAGTAGTATATCGGGCAGGAGGACTTCACCCCTCCACTTT; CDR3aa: CASSISGRRTSPLHF
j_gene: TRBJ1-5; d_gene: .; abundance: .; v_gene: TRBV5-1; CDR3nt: TGCGCCAGCAGCTTGGGGGGTCTTCCTCGGCAGCCCCAGCATTTT; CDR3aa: CASSLGGLPRQPQHF
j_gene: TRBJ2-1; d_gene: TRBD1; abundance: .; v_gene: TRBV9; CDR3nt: TGTGCCAGCAGTTCCACAGGGGGTGAGCAGTTCTTC; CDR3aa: CASSSTGGEQFF
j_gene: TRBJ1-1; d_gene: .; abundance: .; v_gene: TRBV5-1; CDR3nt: TGCGCCAGCAGCACGGGAGGGGCCTTGAACACTGAAGCTTTCTTT; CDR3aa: CASSTGGALNTEAFF
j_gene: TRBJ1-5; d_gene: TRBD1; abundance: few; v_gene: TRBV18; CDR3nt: TGTGCCAGCTCACCAAGACAGGGAAATCAGCCCCAGCATTTT; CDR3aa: CASSPRQGNQPQHF
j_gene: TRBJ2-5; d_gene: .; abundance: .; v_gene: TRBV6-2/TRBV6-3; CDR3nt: TGTGCCAGCAGTTACTTCCTAAAAGAGACCCAGTACTTC; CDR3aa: CASSYFLKETQYF
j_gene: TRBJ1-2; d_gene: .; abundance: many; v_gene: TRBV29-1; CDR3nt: TGCAGCGTCCTACATTCTAATGGCTACACCTTC; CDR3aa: CSVLHSNGYTF
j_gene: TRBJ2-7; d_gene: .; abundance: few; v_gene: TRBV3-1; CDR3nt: TGTGCCAGCAGCCCATTTTCACGGGGCTACGAGCAGTACTTC; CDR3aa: CASSPFSRGYEQYF